Each of the 6 T cell receptor beta chains below was sequenced from the same sample in a study of cytomegalovirus exposure and HLA in healthy donors. Use of 60 Vbeta and 13 Jbeta primers characterized the PCR. Sequencing was performed with immunoSEQ multiplex PCR; in TCRdb, only in-frame clones are kept and a portion is missing. Of fewer than 250,000 clones in the sample, over 60% were seen once. Material for sequencing was PBMCs. These receptors all stem from a man younger than 40 in good health and CMV-seropositive.

This sequence joins TRBV9 and TRBJ2-3; possible D gene TRBD2, 6 bases. The CDR3 runs to 17 residues. Germline V gene sequence: CDR1 SGDLS, CDR2 YYNGEE. V gave up 4 bases and J gave up 0 bases, with 18 bases separating them. The CDR3 region has the DNA TGTGCCAGCAGCTCCAAACTAGCTTCCGGGAGCACAGATACGCAGTATTTT. Amino acids: CASSSKLASGSTDTQYF.

This rearrangement joins TRBV7-9 to TRBJ2-5; 8 bases agree with TRBD1. From germline, CDR1 is SEHNR and CDR2 FQNEAQ (reference sequence). The CDR3 extends over 16 amino acids. J was trimmed by 3 bases and V by 4 bases; bases with no gene match: 10. CDR3 bases: TGTGCCAGCAGCTCCTACCAATACAGGGGGGAAGAGACCCAGTACTTC. Its protein is CASSSYQYRGEETQYF.

The chain is built from TRBV6-1 and TRBJ1-1; D is ambiguous. The germline gives CDR1 MNHNS, CDR2 SASEGT. This CDR3 region has 12 residues. V lost 6 bases and J lost 9, with 14 bases in between. The CDR3 loop reads CASSPELPKAFF. The CDR3 DNA is TGTGCCAGCAGCCCCGAACTCCCTAAAGCTTTCTTT.

This clone came up once. This sequence joins TRBV5-1 and TRBJ1-1; no clear D gene. The ends were cut back, 0 bases at V and 1 base at J, with 7 bases in the middle. CDR1 is SGHRS and CDR2 is YFSETQ in the germline V gene. The CDR3 sequence is 14 residues long. The CDR3 here is CASSLVTRNTEAFF. In DNA, the CDR3 is TGCGCCAGCAGCTTGGTTACAAGGAACACTGAAGCTTTCTTT. The full variable domain, completed using reference TRBV5-1 and TRBJ1-1, is KAGVTQTPRYLIKTRGQQVTLSCSPISGHRSVSWYQQTPGQGLQFLFEYFSETQRNKGNFPGRFSGRQFSNSRSEMNVSTLELGDSALYLCASSLVTRNTEAFFGQGTRLTVV.

This clone occurred a few times. The chain couples TRBV23-1 to TRBJ2-2, with 15 bases aligning to TRBD2. TRBV23-1 is an open reading frame whose function is uncertain. Losses at the gene ends were 3 bases for V and 5 bases for J; bases not matched to a gene: 7. The length of the CDR3 is 18 residues. CDR3 sequence: CASSHPGTSGRRTGELFF. The CDR3 DNA sequence: TGCGCCAGCAGTCATCCCGGGACTAGCGGGAGGAGGACCGGGGAGCTGTTTTTT.

This clone has a single count. The CDR3 loop is CASGGRTGQGIPTDTQYF. The DNA for the CDR3 is TGCGCCAGCGGGGGGAGAACGGGACAGGGGATCCCCACAGATACGCAGTATTTT. The genes are TRBV23-1 and TRBJ2-3; 10 bases fit TRBD1. TRBV23-1 has ORF status, its function being uncertain. The CDR3 runs to 18 residues. J lost 2 bases, V lost 8 bases, and 16 bases had no gene match.